Presented here are 18 T cell receptor beta chains from one specimen sequenced in a study of T cell clonality in common variable immunodeficiency. Clones were sequenced by immunoSEQ multiplex PCR, and TCRdb holds only the in-frame ones, with some missing. The table lists 50,000 to 60,000 clones, with no singletons. The specimen sequenced was peripheral blood mononuclear cells. The origin of the receptors is a person between 18 and 75 years old in good health.

This clone was detected ten times or more. Read data end 3 residues before the CDR3 end; the end is taken from the germline J gene. The rearrangement uses TRBV5-1 and TRBJ1-4; 7 nucleotides agree with TRBD1. Germline CDR1 is SGHRS and CDR2 is YFSETQ. The CDR3 loop spans 15 amino acids. The V segment lost 2 bases and the J segment 4 bases; nucleotides outside the gene matches: 5. The DNA read from the CDR3 is TGCGCCAGCAGCTTAAGGGACAGTGATAATGAAAAA. Amino acid sequence: CASSLRDSDNEK. The entire CDR3 protein is CASSLRDSDNEKLFF.

A note on this clone: The sequenced fragment ends 3 residues before the CDR3 boundary, so the rest is inferred from the germline J gene. V and J are TRBV19 and TRBJ1-5; 9 bases are a match to TRBD1. In germline, CDR1 is LNHDA, CDR2 SQIVND (reference sequence). V was pared by 4 bases and J by 7 bases, with 11 bases of the junction left unmatched. The CDR3 length is 16 residues. CDR3 bases read: TGTGCCAGTAGTACGGGACAGGGCGGGATTGGGCAGCCC. Translated: CASSTGQGGIGQP. The full-length CDR3 reads as CASSTGQGGIGQPQHF.

Ten or more counts support this clone. The CDR3 extends 3 residues past the end of the read, so its final part is completed from the germline J gene. The chain employs TRBV5-1 and TRBJ2-1; 8 positions agree with TRBD1. The trim removed 0 bases at V and 2 bases at J, leaving 1 base unmatched. Germline V lookup: CDR1 SGHRS, CDR2 YFSETQ. The CDR3 loop spans 15 amino acids. CDR3: CASSLDRGTYNEQFF. The sequenced part of the CDR3 DNA is TGCGCCAGCAGCTTGGACAGGGGGACCTACAATGAG.

This clone was seen at least ten times. Read data end 3 residues before the CDR3 end; the end is taken from the germline J gene. The chain joins TRBV30 to TRBJ2-3, with TRBD2 matching 8 bases. V trimming: 0 bases; J trimming: 6 bases; junction bases outside the gene matches: 8. CDR1 is GTSNPN and CDR2 is SVGIG in the germline V gene (reference sequence). This CDR3 region has 15 residues. The sequenced part of the CDR3 DNA is TGTGCCTGGAGTGTACCCGCGGGAGGCGGCGATACG. This encodes CAWSVPAGGGDT. The full-length CDR3 reads as CAWSVPAGGGDTQYF.

This clone was counted ten times or more. Read coverage stops 3 residues before the CDR3 terminus; the germline J gene supplies the remainder. This chain joins TRBV6-1 and TRBJ2-2; TRBD1 matches 10 bases. The CDR3 length is 15 residues. CDR1 and CDR2 from the germline V gene are MNHNS and SASEGT. Trimming took 4 bases from V and 7 from J; bases not matched to a gene: 6. The CDR3 region is CASSVTGQGSGELFF. CDR3 DNA, as far as it was read: TGTGCCAGCAGTGTAACGGGACAGGGGAGCGGGGAG.

This clone has at least ten counts. The sequenced fragment ends 3 residues before the CDR3 boundary, so the rest is inferred from the germline J gene. This chain joins TRBV19 and TRBJ2-7; possibly TRBD1 for D (6 bases). Germline V lookup: CDR1 LNHDA, CDR2 SQIVND (reference sequence). V was pared by 5 bases and J by 1 base, with 18 bases between. CDR3 size: 16 residues. The CDR3 bases that were read are TGTGCCAGTAGTCCTGGCCAGGGGCGGCGTTCCTACGAG. Amino acid sequence: CASSPGQGRRSYE. The whole CDR3 protein is CASSPGQGRRSYEQYF.

This clone was seen many times. Read data end 3 residues before the CDR3 end; the end is taken from the germline J gene. The chain uses TRBV7-9 and TRBJ2-1; TRBD2 might be the D (6 bases). Trimming left V 4 bases short and J 5 bases short, with 12 bases between. Germline V gives CDR1 SEHNR, CDR2 FQNEAQ (reference sequence). The CDR3 is made up of 14 amino acids. The CDR3 spells CASSWRASHNEQFF. The CDR3 bases that were read are TGTGCCAGCAGCTGGAGGGCCTCTCACAATGAG. The variable domain in full, completed from reference TRBV7-9 and TRBJ2-1, reads DTGVSQNPRHKITKRGQNVTFRCDPISEHNRLYWYRQTLGQGPEFLTYFQNEAQLEKSRLLSDRFSAERPKGSFSTLEIQRTEQGDSAMYLCASSWRASHNEQFFGPGTRLTVL.

This clone was seen many times. With the read ending 3 residues before the CDR3 end, the germline J gene is used to fill in that end. The rearrangement joins TRBV5-4 to TRBJ2-3, with 9 bases that match TRBD2. With 2 bases clipped from V and 1 base from J, the junction kept 2 bases outside the gene matches. Germline V gene lookup returns CDR1 SGHNT and CDR2 YYREEE (reference sequence). CDR3 length: 15 amino acids. The DNA read from the CDR3 is TGTGCCAGCAGCTTCGCTAGCGGGGGCACAGATACG. This translates into CASSFASGGTDT. In full, the CDR3 reads CASSFASGGTDTQYF.

The sample holds many counts of this clone. Read coverage stops 3 residues before the CDR3 terminus; the germline J gene supplies the remainder. The rearrangement joins TRBV20-1 to TRBJ2-5; 8 bases are a match to TRBD2. Germline CDR1 reads DFQATT; CDR2 reads SNEGSKA (reference sequence). V was clipped by 7 bases and J by 1 base; unmatched bases: 14. CDR3 length: 16 residues. This CDR3 is CSVPPWGAGVQETQYF. Partial CDR3 DNA: TGCAGTGTACCTCCTTGGGGAGCGGGGGTCCAAGAGACC.

About this clone itself: A much larger clone lies a single base off, so this may be a read error. The CDR3 end falls 3 residues outside the read, so it is completed with the germline J gene. The rearrangement links TRBV30 to TRBJ2-3; perhaps TRBD2 as D (6 bases). The CDR3 runs to 14 residues. In germline, CDR1 is GTSNPN, CDR2 SVGIG (reference sequence). The chain's CDR3 is CAWSRDLSNQPQYF. The CDR3 bases that were read are TGTGCCTGGAGTAGGGACTTAAGCAATCAGCCG.

Notes on this clone: The read gets to within 3 residues of the CDR3 end, and the germline J gene fills in the rest. The rearrangement joins TRBV19 to TRBJ2-7; 7 nucleotides match TRBD1. The CDR3 extends over 14 amino acids. Germline V CDR1 and CDR2: LNHDA, SQIVND (reference sequence). With V trimmed by 3 bases and J by 6 bases, 8 bases remained unmatched. The CDR3 loop is CASSIATGRAEQYF. Incomplete CDR3 DNA: TGTGCCAGTAGTATTGCGACAGGGCGGGCCGAG.

This clone has a count of ten or more. The read ends 3 residues shy of where the CDR3 ends; the end is completed using the germline J gene. The chain uses TRBV30 and TRBJ1-2; D gene ambiguous. The ends were cut back, 0 bases at V and 4 bases at J, with 9 bases in the middle. Germline CDR1 GTSNPN, CDR2 SVGIG (reference sequence). This CDR3 comprises 13 residues. The CDR3 reads CAWSVGRTYGYTF. The sequenced CDR3 bases are TGTGCCTGGAGTGTAGGCAGAACCTATGGC.

In its sample, this clone was seen many times. The read ends 3 residues shy of where the CDR3 ends; the end is completed using the germline J gene. The V gene is TRBV5-1, the J gene TRBJ2-5, with a weak D call TRBD1 (6 bases). The germline V gene encodes CDR1 SGHRS and CDR2 YFSETQ. The V gene lost 0 bases and the J gene lost 2 bases, with 8 bases spanning the gap. The CDR3 length is 14 residues. The CDR3 loop reads CASSLGDIQETQYF. CDR3 DNA, as far as it was read: TGCGCCAGCAGCTTGGGGGACATTCAAGAGACC.

In this sample, this clone turned up many times. The sequence runs out 3 residues before the end of the CDR3; the remainder is reconstructed from the germline J gene. V and J are TRBV19 and TRBJ2-2, with 7 bases identical to TRBD2. After removal of 3 bases from V and 5 bases from J, the junction contained 3 bases not matched to a gene. This CDR3 is built from 14 residues. Looked up from germline, CDR1 is LNHDA and CDR2 is SQIVND (reference sequence). This CDR3 reads CASSMRGGTGELFF. The covered CDR3 bases are TGTGCCAGTAGTATGAGGGGAGGGACCGGGGAG.

This clone was picked up many times. The CDR3 end lies 3 residues beyond the end of the read and is filled in from the germline J gene. This chain joins TRBV5-1 and TRBJ1-6; no firm D call. Trimming left V 1 base short and J 0 bases short, with 5 bases between. The CDR3 has 15 amino acids. The germline CDR1 and CDR2 sequences are SGHRS and YFSETQ. The CDR3 sequence is CASSLPGSYNSPLHF. The CDR3 bases that were read are TGCGCCAGCAGCTTGCCGGGCTCCTATAATTCACCC.

The sample holds many counts of this clone. The read falls 3 residues short of the CDR3 end, and the missing part is taken from the germline J gene. V and J are TRBV30 and TRBJ2-5; TRBD2 matches 7 bases. This CDR3 is 13 amino acids long. Germline V gene data show CDR1 as GTSNPN and CDR2 as SVGIG (reference sequence). After removal of 4 bases from V and 2 bases from J, the junction contained 4 bases not matched to a gene. Partial CDR3 DNA: TGTGCCTGGAACGGGGGGTATCAAGAGACC. Translation gives CAWNGGYQET. The entire CDR3 sequence reads CAWNGGYQETQYF. Drawing the rest from reference TRBV30 and TRBJ2-5, the complete variable domain is SQTIHQWPATLVQPVGSPLSLECTVEGTSNPNLYWYRQAAGRGLQLLFYSVGIGQISSEVPQNLSASRPQDRQFILSSKKLLLSDSGFYLCAWNGGYQETQYFGPGTRLLVL.

This clone has at least ten counts. The missing CDR3 end, 3 residues past where the read stops, is filled in from the germline J gene. The rearrangement joins TRBV20-1 to TRBJ2-7; 11 nucleotides agree with TRBD2. V was clipped by 0 bases and J by 4 bases; unmatched bases: 2. CDR1 and CDR2 from the germline V gene are DFQATT and SNEGSKA (reference sequence). This CDR3 spans 14 amino acids. The CDR3 loop is CSARDRTSGYEQYF. CDR3 DNA (partial): TGCAGTGCTAGAGATAGGACTAGCGGGTACGAG.

In its sample, this clone was seen many times. The part of the CDR3 DNA that was read is TGTGCCAGCAGCCTATATAGCGGCGCCTACGAG. Its protein product is CASSLYSGAYE. The CDR3 reads in full as CASSLYSGAYEQYF. This chain connects TRBV7-9 to TRBJ2-7; TRBD2 is a possible D gene (6 bases). The CDR3 goes on 3 residues after the read ends, and that part is filled in from the germline J gene. The CDR3 sequence is 14 residues long. V shed 5 bases and J shed 2 bases, with 13 bases lying between them. CDR1 is SEHNR and CDR2 is FQNEAQ in the germline V gene (reference sequence).